The 22 T cell receptor beta chains below come from one sample, sequenced in a study of cytomegalovirus exposure and HLA in healthy donors. This PCR relied on a set of 60 Vbeta primers and 13 Jbeta primers. TCRdb's copy holds only in-frame clones and misses some; the assay was immunoSEQ multiplex PCR. The sample shows approximately 240,000 clones, approximately 90% of them seen only once. The material sequenced was PBMCs. The receptor set was obtained from a woman aged 18 to 35 in good health and CMV-seronegative.

V usage is TRBV6-1 and J usage is TRBJ1-4, with D perhaps matching TRBD1 (6 bases). Germline V lookup: CDR1 MNHNS, CDR2 SASEGT. CDR3 length equals 15 residues. The V end lost 6 bases, the J end lost 7 bases, and 18 bases lay between the germline ends. The CDR3 loop is CASRDINREGEKLFF. CDR3 in DNA: TGTGCCAGCAGGGACATCAACAGGGAAGGTGAAAAACTGTTTTTT.

The chain has TRBV10-3 and TRBJ2-7, with D unresolved. Per germline, CDR1 ENHRY and CDR2 SYGVKD. Trimming took 0 bases from V and 2 from J, leaving 8 bases between them. The CDR3 has 14 residues. In nucleotides, the CDR3 is TGTGCCATCAGTGAGTCCGGCCGGGCCTACGAGCAGTACTTC. Amino acids: CAISESGRAYEQYF.

The chain employs TRBV18 and TRBJ2-7, with D unclear. The CDR3 runs to 13 residues. V was pared by 2 bases and J by 4 bases, with 9 bases between. Germline-derived CDR1 and CDR2 are KGHSH and LQKENI. This CDR3 reads CASSPGSRYEQYF. The DNA of the CDR3 is TGTGCCAGCTCACCAGGTTCCAGGTACGAGCAGTACTTC.

The chain carries TRBV6-1 and TRBJ1-5; the D gene is possibly TRBD1 (5 bases). Trimming pared 3 bases from V and 3 bases from J, leaving 12 bases between. The CDR3 consists of 15 residues. Germline CDR1 and CDR2: MNHNS and SASEGT. CDR3 coding DNA: TGTGCCAGCAGTGACAACAGGAGCCCCAATCAGCCCCAGCATTTT. Amino acids: CASSDNRSPNQPQHF.

The rearrangement uses TRBV7-9 and TRBJ2-7; 8 bases map to TRBD1. This CDR3 is built from 13 residues. V lost 4 bases and J lost 6; bases outside the gene matches: 5. Per germline, CDR1 SEHNR and CDR2 FQNEAQ (reference sequence). The CDR3 DNA follows: TGTGCCAGCAGCTCCTGGACAGGGCGCGAGCAGTACTTC. Translating it yields CASSSWTGREQYF. Supplemented by reference TRBV7-9 and TRBJ2-7, the full variable domain reads DTGVSQNPRHKITKRGQNVTFRCDPISEHNRLYWYRQTLGQGPEFLTYFQNEAQLEKSRLLSDRFSAERPKGSFSTLEIQRTEQGDSAMYLCASSSWTGREQYFGPGTRLTVT.

This clone occurred a few times. This chain uses TRBV6-6 with TRBJ2-7, with 7 bases fitting TRBD1. Trimming cost V 1 base and J 1 base; bases outside gene matches: 7. This CDR3 is 16 amino acids long. Germline lookup yields CDR1 MNHNY and CDR2 SVGAGI (reference sequence). The CDR3 sequence: CASSYFGQDSSYEQYF. The CDR3, as DNA: TGTGCCAGCAGTTACTTTGGACAGGACTCTTCCTACGAGCAGTACTTC.

The gene calls are TRBV7-9 and TRBJ1-1, with TRBD1 matching 9 bases. Germline-derived CDR1 and CDR2 are SEHNR and FQNEAQ (reference sequence). V shed 4 bases and J 3 bases; nucleotides not matched to a gene: 0. The CDR3 consists of 13 residues. DNA for the CDR3: TGTGCCAGCAGCTGGACAGGGGACACTGAAGCTTTCTTT. It encodes CASSWTGDTEAFF.

This rearrangement joins TRBV27 to TRBJ1-2; no firm D call. CDR3 length equals 13 residues. Germline lookup yields CDR1 MNHEY and CDR2 SMNVEV (reference sequence). Trimming left V 8 bases short and J 0 bases short, with 10 bases between. CDR3 in amino acids: CASRGSTNYGYTF. CDR3 nucleotides: TGTGCCAGCCGAGGCAGCACTAACTATGGCTACACCTTC.

The chain recombines TRBV7-9 with TRBJ2-7, with D perhaps TRBD2 (5 bases). Germline V gives CDR1 SEHNR, CDR2 FQNEAQ (reference sequence). The CDR3 runs to 12 residues. The V end lost 5 bases, the J end lost 3 bases, and 8 bases lay between the germline ends. CDR3 coding DNA: TGTGCCAGCAGCCCAGAGGGCTACGAGCAGTACTTC. Protein sequence: CASSPEGYEQYF.

CDR3 loop: CASSALLRGQNTEAFF. CDR3 nucleotide sequence: TGTGCCAGCAGCGCCCTTCTCAGGGGGCAGAACACTGAAGCTTTCTTT. The chain carries TRBV9 and TRBJ1-1; 8 bases align to TRBD1. CDR1 and CDR2 (germline): SGDLS, YYNGEE. The junction had 8 bases not matched to a gene; V was cut back by 3 bases and J by 1 base. CDR3 length equals 16 residues.

This chain uses TRBV7-8 with TRBJ2-7; tentative D call: TRBD1 (6 bases). The CDR3 length is 14 residues. Between the trimmed V and J ends, which lost 2 bases and 6 bases, there was a span of 14 bases. Per germline, CDR1 SGHVS and CDR2 FQNEAQ. Here the CDR3 reads CASSLQGPATEQYF. The CDR3 DNA follows: TGTGCCAGCAGCTTACAGGGGCCGGCTACCGAGCAGTACTTC.

This clone was seen many times. V is TRBV2 and J is TRBJ1-6, with D hard to call. Trimming removed 7 bases at V and 13 bases at J, with 11 bases between. The CDR3 runs 11 residues. The germline V gene encodes CDR1 SNHLY and CDR2 FYNNEI. The CDR3 loop is CASTLTRPLHF. CDR3 sequence (DNA): TGTGCCAGCACTTTAACTCGGCCCCTCCACTTT.

This clone appeared a single time. This CDR3 reads CASSFYDRDRGTGGYTF. CDR3 bases: TGTGCCAGCAGCTTCTACGACCGGGACAGGGGTACGGGTGGCTACACCTTC. J is TRBJ1-2 and V is TRBV13; 10 bases are a match to TRBD1. CDR3 size: 17 residues. V was clipped by 3 bases and J by 7 bases; unmatched bases: 14. Germline CDR1 reads PRHDT; CDR2 reads FYEKMQ (reference sequence).

This chain links TRBV2 with TRBJ2-7; TRBD2 aligns across 12 bases. The CDR3 runs to 16 residues. Germline CDR1 is SNHLY and CDR2 is FYNNEI. The V segment lost 6 bases and the J segment 1 base; nucleotides outside the gene matches: 7. In DNA, the CDR3 is TGTGCCAGCAGGGGGACTAGCGGGCTTGTTTCCTACGAGCAGTACTTC. Amino acid sequence: CASRGTSGLVSYEQYF.

The V and J genes are TRBV2 and TRBJ1-4, with TRBD1 matching 7 bases. This CDR3 comprises 15 residues. V lost 2 bases and J lost 8; bases outside the gene matches: 8. CDR1 is SNHLY and CDR2 is FYNNEI in the germline V gene. The CDR3 loop is CASSESTSGGEKLFF. CDR3 coding DNA: TGTGCCAGCAGTGAATCTACCTCAGGGGGGGAAAAACTGTTTTTT. The entire variable domain, with the rest obtained from reference TRBV2 and TRBJ1-4, is as follows: EPEVTQTPSHQVTQMGQEVILRCVPISNHLYFYWYRQILGQKVEFLVSFYNNEISEKSEIFDDQFSVERPDGSNFTLKIRSTKLEDSAMYFCASSESTSGGEKLFFGSGTQLSVL.

The gene calls are TRBV10-1 and TRBJ2-7, with 7 bases matching TRBD2. Germline trimming cut 1 base from V and 5 bases from J; bases unmatched to any gene: 8. The CDR3 loop spans 15 amino acids. Germline V gives CDR1 WNHNN, CDR2 SYGVQD (reference sequence). In DNA, the CDR3 is TGCGCCAGCAGTGAGTACCCCCTTGGGAGGGACGAGCAGTACTTC. Translated, it gives CASSEYPLGRDEQYF.

The chain uses TRBV2 and TRBJ1-2; TRBD1 might be the D (5 bases). The CDR3 sequence is 14 residues long. Germline CDR1 reads SNHLY; CDR2 reads FYNNEI. Trimming removed 2 bases from V and 7 bases from J, with 14 bases in between. The CDR3 region has the DNA TGTGCCAGCAGTGAAAAGGCAGGGCTTGGTGGCTACACCTTC. This sequence encodes CASSEKAGLGGYTF.

The chain is built from TRBV11-1 and TRBJ2-1, with a weak D call TRBD1 (6 bases). Germline lookup yields CDR1 SGHAT and CDR2 FQDESV (reference sequence). Trimming took 2 bases from V and 6 from J, leaving 14 bases between them. The CDR3 totals 15 residues. The CDR3 nucleotides read TGTGCCAGCAGCTTACTGGGGGCGTTGGGCAATGAGCAGTTCTTC. Its protein is CASSLLGALGNEQFF. Filled out from reference TRBV11-1 and TRBJ2-1, the complete variable domain reads EAEVAQSPRYKITEKSQAVAFWCDPISGHATLYWYRQILGQGPELLVQFQDESVVDDSQLPKDRFSAERLKGVDSTLKIQPAELGDSAMYLCASSLLGALGNEQFFGPGTRLTVL.

The chain employs TRBV11-3 and TRBJ2-7; 14 bases match TRBD2. The germline CDR1 and CDR2 sequences are SGHNT and YENEEA. The ends lost 5 bases at V and 5 bases at J; junction bases unmatched: 11. There are 17 residues in the CDR3. The CDR3 loop reads CASSLRAGTSGRDEQYF. The CDR3 DNA reads TGTGCCAGCAGCCTAAGAGCCGGGACTAGCGGGAGAGACGAGCAGTACTTC.

The chain carries TRBV7-8 and TRBJ2-6, with TRBD1 matching 10 bases. Germline V CDR1 and CDR2: SGHVS, FQNEAQ. The CDR3 loop spans 17 amino acids. The V and J ends lost 8 bases and 1 base, in that order; junction bases with no gene match: 8. CDR3 in DNA: TGTGCCAGCCGGAGACAGGGGGCGCTTTCTGGGGCCAACGTCCTGACTTTC. As protein: CASRRQGALSGANVLTF.

V is TRBV5-1 and J is TRBJ2-7; 8 nucleotides agree with TRBD2. Germline loops: CDR1 SGHRS, CDR2 YFSETQ. V lost 4 bases, J lost 2 bases, and 8 bases stayed unmatched. The CDR3 totals 15 residues. The CDR3 DNA follows: TGCGCCAGCAGCCGTACTAGCGGACCCGCCTACGAGCAGTACTTC. Its translation: CASSRTSGPAYEQYF.

The genes are TRBV10-2 and TRBJ2-3; the match to TRBD2 covers 11 bases. CDR1 and CDR2 (germline): WSHSY, SAAADI. With 7 bases clipped from V and 1 base from J, the junction kept 7 bases outside the gene matches. The CDR3 loop spans 16 amino acids. CDR3: CASTLAGGTRTDTQYF. The CDR3 nucleotides read TGCGCCAGCACTCTAGCGGGGGGAACCCGCACAGATACGCAGTATTTT.